This T cell receptor beta chain was sequenced in a study of blood T cell repertoires in COVID-19. On the study more broadly: Sites across the United States, Italy and Spain contributed samples from acute and convalescent COVID-19. Sample material is recorded as cDNA or gDNA derived from T cells, B-cell-depleted T cells, or PBMCs.

Some clones are missing from TCRdb's copy, which holds only in-frame ones; the method was immunoSEQ multiplex PCR. In the table there are tens of thousands of clones, approximately 80% of which are singletons. Only a few counts were recorded for this clone. J gave up 7 bases and V 3 bases, and 10 bases lay outside the gene matches. Germline values: CDR1 LGHNA, CDR2 YNFKEQ. This CDR3 is built from 17 residues. The chain combines TRBV4-2 with TRBJ1-6; 9 positions match TRBD1. Sequenced sample: peripheral blood. This sequence was found in a human donor in a cohort sampled during active or convalescent COVID-19. The CDR3 region is CASSQGQGGAKNSPLHF. CDR3 coding DNA: TGTGCCAGCAGCCAGGGACAGGGCGGGGCGAAGAATTCACCCCTCCACTTT.